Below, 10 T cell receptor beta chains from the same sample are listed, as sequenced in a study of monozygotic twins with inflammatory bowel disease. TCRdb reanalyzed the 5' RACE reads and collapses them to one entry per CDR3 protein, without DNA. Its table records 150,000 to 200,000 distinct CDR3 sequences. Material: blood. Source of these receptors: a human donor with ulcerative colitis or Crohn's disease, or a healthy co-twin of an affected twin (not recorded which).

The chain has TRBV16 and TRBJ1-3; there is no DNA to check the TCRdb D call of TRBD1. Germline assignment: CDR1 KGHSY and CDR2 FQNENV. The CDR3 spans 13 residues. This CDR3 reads CASSQDRGNTIYF.

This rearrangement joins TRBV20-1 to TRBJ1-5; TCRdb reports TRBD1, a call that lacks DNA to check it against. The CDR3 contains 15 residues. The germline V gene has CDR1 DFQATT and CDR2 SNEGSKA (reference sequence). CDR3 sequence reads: CSARDYTGGYQPQHF.

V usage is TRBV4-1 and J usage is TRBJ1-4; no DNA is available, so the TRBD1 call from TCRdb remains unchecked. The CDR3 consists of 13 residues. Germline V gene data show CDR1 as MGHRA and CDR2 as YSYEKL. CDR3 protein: CASSPRAREKLFF.

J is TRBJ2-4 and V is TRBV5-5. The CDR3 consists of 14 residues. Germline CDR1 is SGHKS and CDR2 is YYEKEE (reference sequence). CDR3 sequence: CASSRAATGNIQYF.

CDR3 in amino acids: CSVVKDETQYF. The genes are TRBV29-1 and TRBJ2-5. The germline V gene encodes CDR1 SQVTM and CDR2 ANQGSEA. This CDR3 region has 11 residues.

The CDR3 spells CASSLVPGTYEQYF. The V and J genes are TRBV5-1 and TRBJ2-7; without DNA, the TCRdb call of TRBD1 cannot be checked. Germline CDR1 reads SGHRS; CDR2 reads YFSETQ. The CDR3 totals 14 residues.

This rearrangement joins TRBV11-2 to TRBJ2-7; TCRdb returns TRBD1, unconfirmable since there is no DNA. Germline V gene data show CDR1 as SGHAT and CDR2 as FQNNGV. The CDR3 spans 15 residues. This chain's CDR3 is CASSPVPQGTYEQYF. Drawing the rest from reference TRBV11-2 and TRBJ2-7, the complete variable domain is EAGVAQSPRYKIIEKRQSVAFWCNPISGHATLYWYQQILGQGPKLLIQFQNNGVVDDSQLPKDRFSAERLKGVDSTLKIQPAKLEDSAVYLCASSPVPQGTYEQYFGPGTRLTVT.

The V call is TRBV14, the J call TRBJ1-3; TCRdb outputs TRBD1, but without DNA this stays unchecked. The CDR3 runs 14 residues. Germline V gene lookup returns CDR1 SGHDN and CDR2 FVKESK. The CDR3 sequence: CASSQDIEDSSIYF.

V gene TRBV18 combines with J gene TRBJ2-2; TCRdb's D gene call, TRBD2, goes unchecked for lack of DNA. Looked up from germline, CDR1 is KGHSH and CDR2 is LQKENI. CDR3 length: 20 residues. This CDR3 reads CASSPPSGLAGRQSTGELFF.

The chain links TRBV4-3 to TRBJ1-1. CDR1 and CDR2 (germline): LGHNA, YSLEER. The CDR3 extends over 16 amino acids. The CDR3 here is CASSQEPRSWGTEAFF.